This paragraph reports one T cell receptor (beta chain). This entry belongs to a study of blood T cell repertoires in COVID-19. In the study overall: Samples came from the United States, Italy and Spain, spanning acute and convalescent COVID-19. PBMCs, B-cell-depleted T cells, or T cells provided the cDNA or gDNA that made up the material.

CDR3 length: 17 residues. Trimming removed 1 base from V and 3 bases from J; junction bases left unmatched: 9. Germline-derived CDR1 and CDR2 are SNHLY and FYNNEI. As handled by the study authors: Researchers report that nucleated cell counts were estimated from reference gene primer amplification. Sequencing was performed with immunoSEQ multiplex PCR; in TCRdb, only in-frame clones are kept and a portion is missing. Clone size and the V and J calls come from that table; the DNA yielded D and trimming. Of under 25,000 clones in the sample, 87% were seen once. The sequenced sample consisted of peripheral blood. The receptor comes from a human donor with active COVID-19. The donor label of this sample is uncertain. This chain uses TRBV2 with TRBJ2-4; the match to TRBD1 covers 7 bases. The CDR3 sequence: CASSEGLPGQLKNIQYF. CDR3 in DNA: TGTGCCAGCAGTGAAGGGTTACCGGGACAGCTCAAAAACATTCAGTACTTC. Drawing the rest from reference TRBV2 and TRBJ2-4, the complete variable domain is EPEVTQTPSHQVTQMGQEVILRCVPISNHLYFYWYRQILGQKVEFLVSFYNNEISEKSEIFDDQFSVERPDGSNFTLKIRSTKLEDSAMYFCASSEGLPGQLKNIQYFGAGTRLSVL.